A selection of T cell receptor beta chains follows, all from one sample in a study of OX40 agonist ivuxolimab in advanced cancers. Libraries were prepared by immunoSEQ multiplex PCR; TCRdb keeps only in-frame clonotypes and omits some of them. The profile shows tens of thousands of clones, 85% to 90% of them singletons. The starting material was CD4+ or CD8+ T cells sorted from blood, obtained in a trial of the OX40 agonist ivuxolimab. The origin of the receptors is an adult with an advanced solid tumor such as melanoma, head and neck, liver or kidney cancer. The CDR3 runs from the conserved cysteine through the conserved F or W. The D gene is left open where the match is weak. Clone size appears in some rows only: once, few, many, or a class for an expanded clone.

j_call | d_call | clone_size | v_call | cdr3_aa | cdr3_nt
TRBJ2-7 | - | - | TRBV18 | CASSPPVGSYEQYF | TGTGCCAGCTCACCCCCCGTCGGCTCCTACGAGCAGTACTTC
TRBJ2-5 | TRBD1 | - | TRBV19 | CASSPGQGALETQYF | TGTGCCAGTAGTCCGGGACAGGGGGCCTTAGAGACCCAGTACTTC
TRBJ2-1 | - | - | TRBV6-5 | CASSLQGRPYNEQFF | TGTGCCAGCAGTCTCCAGGGGAGGCCTTACAATGAGCAGTTCTTC
TRBJ2-7 | - | - | TRBV19 | CASSIGGFSSEQYF | TGTGCCAGTAGTATCGGAGGGTTCTCCTCCGAGCAGTACTTC
TRBJ1-6 | - | few | TRBV27 | CASSLAQGQSPLHF | TGTGCCAGCAGTTTGGCTCAGGGCCAATCACCCCTCCACTTT
TRBJ2-7 | TRBD1 | once | TRBV10-3 | CAIRQGAFNEQYF | TGTGCCATCCGTCAGGGGGCATTCAACGAGCAGTACTTC
TRBJ1-1 | TRBD1 | - | TRBV7-9 | CASTPRFLGGKRGPEAFF | TGTGCCAGCACCCCGAGGTTTTTAGGGGGGAAGAGGGGGCCTGAAGCTTTCTTT
TRBJ1-2 | - | - | TRBV5-6 | CASSVDTTNYGYTF | TGTGCCAGCAGCGTGGACACAACTAACTATGGCTACACCTTC
TRBJ1-1 | TRBD1 | once | TRBV6-1 | CASNTGQGEGTEAFF | TGTGCCAGCAACACGGGACAGGGCGAGGGGACTGAAGCTTTCTTT
TRBJ2-1 | TRBD2 | - | TRBV2 | CASSYLPLAGAYNEQFF | TGTGCCAGCAGCTACCTTCCACTAGCGGGTGCTTACAATGAGCAGTTCTTC
TRBJ1-6 | - | - | TRBV6-5 | CASSYGLGNSPLHF | TGTGCCAGCAGTTATGGGCTCGGGAATTCACCCCTCCACTTT
TRBJ2-3 | TRBD1 | - | TRBV2 | CASTGQQGTDTQYF | TGTGCCAGCACCGGGCAACAGGGGACAGATACGCAGTATTTT
TRBJ1-5 | - | - | TRBV7-9 | CASSLGGYQPQHF | TGTGCCAGCAGCTTAGGGGGGTATCAGCCCCAGCATTTT
TRBJ2-3 | - | - | TRBV5-6 | CASSNIGYTDTQYF | TGTGCCAGCAGCAACATAGGGTACACAGATACGCAGTATTTT
TRBJ1-6 | TRBD1 | - | TRBV5-1 | CASSPGQGVPLHF | TGCGCCAGCAGCCCGGGACAGGGGGTCCCCCTCCACTTT
TRBJ1-5 | - | few | TRBV6-1 | CASMPLNQPQHF | TGTGCCAGCATGCCACTCAATCAGCCCCAGCATTTT
TRBJ1-1 | - | - | TRBV21-1 | CASSFGQGVTEAFF | TGTGCCAGCAGCTTTGGACAGGGAGTCACTGAAGCTTTCTTT
TRBJ1-1 | - | once | TRBV10-2 | CASSPQGNTEAFF | TGCGCCAGCAGTCCACAGGGTAACACTGAAGCTTTCTTT
TRBJ2-4 | - | - | TRBV13 | CASSSLTELTAKNIQYF | TGTGCCAGCAGCTCCTTGACGGAACTTACTGCCAAAAACATTCAGTACTTC
TRBJ2-6 | - | - | TRBV6-1 | CAASTGPGANVLTF | TGTGCCGCTAGCACAGGACCTGGGGCCAACGTCCTGACTTTC
TRBJ2-2 | - | - | TRBV7-2 | CASSLVGGAGELFF | TGTGCCAGCAGCTTAGTCGGCGGGGCCGGGGAGCTGTTTTTT
TRBJ1-5 | - | - | TRBV30 | CAWSVSGVTNQPQHF | TGTGCCTGGAGTGTTTCAGGAGTGACCAATCAGCCCCAGCATTTT
TRBJ2-2 | TRBD2 | - | TRBV2 | CASSTGTSAGELFF | TGTGCCAGCTCCACCGGGACTAGCGCCGGGGAGCTGTTTTTT
TRBJ2-2 | - | once | TRBV28 | CASSSRVGELFF | TGTGCCAGCAGTTCCAGGGTTGGGGAGCTGTTTTTT
TRBJ1-2 | - | - | TRBV2 | CASKPDSYGYTF | TGTGCCAGCAAACCCGACAGCTATGGCTACACCTTC
TRBJ2-1 | - | - | TRBV2 | CASSSYNEQFF | TGTGCCAGCAGCTCCTACAATGAGCAGTTCTTC
TRBJ1-4 | - | few | TRBV30 | CAWTHSREKLFF | TGTGCCTGGACACACAGCCGGGAAAAACTGTTTTTT
TRBJ1-2 | - | - | TRBV5-4 | CASSIDSFNYGYTF | TGTGCCAGCAGCATTGACAGTTTTAACTATGGCTACACCTTC
TRBJ1-2 | TRBD1 | few | TRBV7-8 | CASSLGTTGNGYTF | TGTGCCAGCAGCTTAGGGACGACAGGGAACGGCTACACCTTC
TRBJ2-1 | TRBD2 | - | TRBV2 | CASSAGLAVGEQFF | TGTGCCAGCAGTGCGGGACTAGCTGTAGGTGAGCAGTTCTTC
TRBJ1-5 | - | - | TRBV27 | CASSGVGGYNQPQHF | TGTGCCAGCAGTGGGGTGGGGGGCTACAATCAGCCCCAGCATTTT
TRBJ2-7 | TRBD2 | - | TRBV28 | CASSLRAGGGEQYF | TGTGCCAGCAGTTTACGAGCGGGGGGAGGGGAGCAGTACTTC
TRBJ1-5 | - | - | TRBV5-5 | CASSPGTVSNQPQHF | TGTGCCAGCAGCCCGGGGACTGTTAGCAATCAGCCCCAGCATTTT